This T cell receptor (beta chain) was recovered during a study of T cell repertoires in cytomegalovirus infection. Turning to the study itself: Public signatures in TCR beta pointed to CMV infection and matching HLA type. Whole-study results and caveats: Clonotypes of TCR beta that were HLA-C-restricted and CMV-specific dominated the ex vivo response.

A few counts support this clonotype. Its target is not known. V was clipped by 4 bases and J by 8 bases; unmatched bases: 8. The CDR3 is 14 residues long. Germline CDR1 SGHVS, CDR2 FNYEAQ. Each CDR3 protein is one row after TCRdb ran MiXCR on the reads. The repertoire has some 110,000 distinct CDR3 sequences, over 30% of them found once; the top ten carry 58%. This sequence originates from a human donor in good health (CMV status not recorded). Some clones in this sample may be carry-over from other donors' samples. The chain combines TRBV7-6 with TRBJ1-1; the match to TRBD1 covers 9 bases. Sequences were derived from CD8+ T cells from cultured PBMCs, sampled from culture after CMV antigen stimulation. The CDR3 reads CASSSSGQGEEAFF. The CDR3 DNA is TGTGCCAGCAGCTCCTCGGGACAGGGAGAAGAAGCTTTCTTT.